This TCR beta chain was retrieved from a study of cytomegalovirus exposure and HLA in healthy donors. General study points: With further analysis later on, most CMV-associated TCR beta chains appeared HLA-restricted.

Worth noting for this clone: Its matching antigen is unknown.

The CDR3 has 17 amino acids. The V gene end was trimmed by 2 bases and the J gene end by 6 bases; junction bases not matched to a gene: 11. Germline lookup yields CDR1 MGHRA and CDR2 YSYEKL. PCR was performed using 60 Vbeta and 13 Jbeta primers. Clones were sequenced by immunoSEQ multiplex PCR, and TCRdb holds only the in-frame ones, with some missing. The sample consists of approximately 130,000 clones, about three quarters of them appearing once. The V call is TRBV4-1, the J call TRBJ2-1; 9 bases map to TRBD2. This TCR was recovered from a woman aged 40 to 50 in good health and CMV-seronegative. Material: PBMCs. The CDR3 reads CASSQPQSGTSRNEQFF. CDR3 in DNA: TGCGCCAGCAGCCAACCTCAATCCGGGACTAGCCGCAATGAGCAGTTCTTC.